These 16 T cell receptor beta chains came from one sample sequenced in a study of T cell clonotyping in hematopoietic cell transplantation (dated by TCRdb to about 2021). Libraries were built with the immunoSEQ multiplex PCR assay. As stored in TCRdb, this immuneACCESS dataset retains in-frame rearrangements with V and J assigned. A fraction of the clones does not appear; measured against another copy, unresolved V genes explain less than half of the discrepancy, and the remainder lacks a known reason. The sample table contains some 14,000 clones; only one count was recorded for roughly 60% of them. The ten largest clonotypes hold about 8.8% of the sample. Input material: PBMCs. The receptors were sampled from a human donor who either received an allogeneic hematopoietic cell transplant for a myeloid malignancy or was a related donor (not recorded which). Some clones in this sample may be carry-over from other donors' samples.

Worth noting for this clone: At one end, the junction sequence differs from germline, possibly due to a read error. V and J are TRBV6-5 and TRBJ1-2; D uncertain. Per the germline V gene, CDR1 is MNHEY and CDR2 is SVGAGI. This CDR3 spans 14 amino acids. The CDR3 region has the DNA TGTGCCAGCAGTCCTAGGGAGGGAAACTATGGCTGCACCTTC. It specifies CASSPREGNYGCTF.

The chain recombines TRBV6-5 with TRBJ2-7, with 9 nucleotides matching TRBD2. This CDR3 spans 14 amino acids. Germline assignment: CDR1 MNHEY and CDR2 SVGAGI. Trimming removed 7 bases from V and 2 bases from J; junction bases left unmatched: 6. The DNA for the CDR3 is TGTGCCAGCACGGCGGGAGGGGGCCCCTACGAGCAGTACTTC. Protein: CASTAGGGPYEQYF.

The gene calls are TRBV7-2 and TRBJ1-2; TRBD1 is a possible D gene (5 bases). The length of the CDR3 is 13 residues. CDR1 is SGHTA and CDR2 is FQGNSA in the germline V gene. V was trimmed by 3 bases and J by 5 bases, leaving 10 bases between them. The CDR3 sequence: CASSFDGHYGYTF. The CDR3 coding sequence is TGTGCCAGCAGCTTTGATGGACATTATGGCTACACCTTC.

The chain couples TRBV27 to TRBJ2-5; the D is unclear. The CDR3 loop spans 13 amino acids. Trimming took 6 bases from V and 0 from J, leaving 8 bases between them. The V gene's germline CDR1 is MNHEY and CDR2 SMNVEV (reference sequence). The CDR3 protein is CASRIRYQETQYF. CDR3 nucleotides: TGTGCCAGCAGGATAAGGTACCAAGAGACCCAGTACTTC.

The chain couples TRBV30 to TRBJ2-7; 7 positions match TRBD1. CDR3 length: 13 residues. Germline V CDR1 and CDR2: GTSNPN, SVGIG (reference sequence). Unmatched junction bases numbered 2, after V lost 3 bases and J lost 0 bases. For the CDR3, the DNA is TGTGCCTGGAGCCGGGACAGCTCCTACGAGCAGTACTTC. Translating gives CAWSRDSSYEQYF.

The V call is TRBV29-1, the J call TRBJ1-1; 7 bases are a match to TRBD1. This CDR3 comprises 15 residues. V dropped 0 bases and J dropped 7; count of bases not matched to a gene: 11. Germline V gene data show CDR1 as SQVTM and CDR2 as ANQGSEA. The CDR3 sequence: CSVEERGGGIGEAFF. The CDR3 DNA reads TGCAGCGTTGAAGAGCGTGGAGGGGGCATAGGTGAAGCTTTCTTT.

J is TRBJ2-7 and V is TRBV30; the match to TRBD1 covers 9 bases. The CDR3 covers 14 residues. V shed 1 base, J shed 6 bases, and the junction held 7 bases outside the gene matches. Germline loops: CDR1 GTSNPN, CDR2 SVGIG (reference sequence). The CDR3 nucleotides read TGTGCCTGGAGTGCCGGGACAGGGAGTACCGAGCAGTACTTC. This gives the protein CAWSAGTGSTEQYF.

The CDR3 nucleotides read TGTGCCAGCAGTTTGGTGAACCTATATGGCTACACCTTC. This translates into CASSLVNLYGYTF. This sequence joins TRBV28 and TRBJ1-2; D gene ambiguous. Germline CDR1 reads MDHEN; CDR2 reads SYDVKM. This CDR3 comprises 13 residues. Trimming removed 3 bases from V and 5 bases from J, with 10 bases in between.

The V call is TRBV28, the J call TRBJ1-5, with 8 bases identical to TRBD1. Germline-derived CDR1 and CDR2 are MDHEN and SYDVKM. The CDR3 has 14 amino acids. Losses at the gene ends were 5 bases for V and 2 bases for J; bases not matched to a gene: 2. The chain's CDR3 is CASSAGGGNQPQHF. CDR3 sequence (DNA): TGTGCCAGCAGTGCAGGGGGCGGCAATCAGCCCCAGCATTTT.

Within the sample, this clone is medium-sized. The CDR3 protein is CASSYSNTGIDQPQHF. CDR3 nucleotides: TGTGCCAGCAGTTACTCGAACACAGGGATAGATCAGCCCCAGCATTTT. This rearrangement joins TRBV6-6 to TRBJ1-5, with D perhaps matching TRBD1 (6 bases). V was shortened by 0 bases and J by 5 bases, with 14 bases between the two germline ends. This CDR3 is built from 16 residues. Germline V gene lookup returns CDR1 MNHNY and CDR2 SVGAGI (reference sequence).

This chain joins TRBV30 and TRBJ1-5, with 8 bases identical to TRBD1. The ends lost 1 base at V and 7 bases at J; junction bases unmatched: 6. The CDR3 spans 14 residues. The germline V gene encodes CDR1 GTSNPN and CDR2 SVGIG (reference sequence). The CDR3 loop reads CAWSASGGGQPQHF. CDR3 bases: TGTGCCTGGAGTGCCTCAGGGGGCGGGCAGCCCCAGCATTTT.

This clone has just one count. This sequence joins TRBV6-5 and TRBJ2-3; D is perhaps TRBD2 (6 bases). Germline V gene data show CDR1 as MNHEY and CDR2 as SVGAGI. This CDR3 is 15 amino acids long. V lost 4 bases and J lost 2, with 13 bases in between. The CDR3 nucleotides are TGTGCCAGCAGTTTCCAGGGACTCTCCACAGATACGCAGTATTTT. Translation gives CASSFQGLSTDTQYF.

This clone was detected only a few times. The genes are TRBV6-5 and TRBJ1-1; D ambiguous. The length of the CDR3 is 16 residues. V was shortened by 4 bases and J by 4 bases, with 19 bases between the two germline ends. Germline loops: CDR1 MNHEY, CDR2 SVGAGI. CDR3 region: CASSSARTDYRTEAFF. CDR3 coding DNA: TGTGCCAGCAGTTCCGCCAGGACCGACTACCGCACTGAAGCTTTCTTT.

This clone was recorded a few times. The CDR3 loop is CASSSRWSDTQYF. As DNA, the CDR3 is TGTGCCAGCAGCAGCCGTTGGTCAGATACGCAGTATTTT. This chain joins TRBV7-2 and TRBJ2-3; D is uncertain. Germline CDR1 reads SGHTA; CDR2 reads FQGNSA. V lost 5 bases to trimming and J lost 4 bases, with 10 bases between them. CDR3 length equals 13 residues. The whole variable domain, remainder taken from reference TRBV7-2 and TRBJ2-3, is GAGVSQSPSNKVTEKGKDVELRCDPISGHTALYWYRQSLGQGLEFLIYFQGNSAPDKSGLPSDRFSAERTGGSVSTLTIQRTQQEDSAVYLCASSSRWSDTQYFGPGTRLTVL.

The chain is built from TRBV4-1 and TRBJ1-1; TRBD1 agrees at 7 bases. The CDR3 is 14 residues long. The germline gives CDR1 MGHRA, CDR2 YSYEKL. Trimming cost V 4 bases and J 10 bases; bases outside gene matches: 12. CDR3: CASSPGQASFSAFF. For the CDR3, the DNA is TGCGCCAGCAGCCCAGGACAGGCCTCATTCTCAGCTTTCTTT.

The V and J genes are TRBV30 and TRBJ2-3; D remains unclear. The CDR3 spans 9 residues. Germline V gives CDR1 GTSNPN, CDR2 SVGIG (reference sequence). V lost 7 bases to trimming and J lost 4 bases, with 3 bases between them. Here the CDR3 reads CAFSDTQYF. CDR3 sequence (DNA): TGTGCCTTTTCAGATACGCAGTATTTT.